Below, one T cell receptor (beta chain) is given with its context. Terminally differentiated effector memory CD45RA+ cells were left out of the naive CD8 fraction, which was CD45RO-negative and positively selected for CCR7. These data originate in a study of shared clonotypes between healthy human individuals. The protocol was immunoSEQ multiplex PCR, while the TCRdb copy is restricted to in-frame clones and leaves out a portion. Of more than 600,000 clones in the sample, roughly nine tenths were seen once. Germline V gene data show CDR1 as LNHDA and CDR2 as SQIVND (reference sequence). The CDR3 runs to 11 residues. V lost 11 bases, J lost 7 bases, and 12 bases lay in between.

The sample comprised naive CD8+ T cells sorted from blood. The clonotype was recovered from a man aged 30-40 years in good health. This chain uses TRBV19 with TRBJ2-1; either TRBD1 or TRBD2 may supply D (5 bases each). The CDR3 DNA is TGTGCCCGGGGAGAGGGGAATGAGCAGTTCTTC. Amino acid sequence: CARGEGNEQFF.